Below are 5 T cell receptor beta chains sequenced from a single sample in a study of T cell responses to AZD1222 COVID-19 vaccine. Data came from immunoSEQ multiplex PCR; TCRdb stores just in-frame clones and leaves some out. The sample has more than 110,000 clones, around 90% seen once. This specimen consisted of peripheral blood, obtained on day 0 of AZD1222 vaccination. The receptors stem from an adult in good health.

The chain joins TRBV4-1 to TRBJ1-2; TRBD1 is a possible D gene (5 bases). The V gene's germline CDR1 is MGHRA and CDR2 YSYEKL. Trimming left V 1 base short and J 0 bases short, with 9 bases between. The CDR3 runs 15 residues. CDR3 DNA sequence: TGCGCCAGCAGCCAAGTGACAGACTCTAACTATGGCTACACCTTC. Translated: CASSQVTDSNYGYTF.

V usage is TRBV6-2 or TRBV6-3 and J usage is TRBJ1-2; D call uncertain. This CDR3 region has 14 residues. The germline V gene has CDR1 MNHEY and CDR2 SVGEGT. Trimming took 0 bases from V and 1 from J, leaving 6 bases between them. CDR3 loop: CASSYSGINYGYTF. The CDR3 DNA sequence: TGTGCCAGCAGTTACTCGGGGATTAACTATGGCTACACCTTC.

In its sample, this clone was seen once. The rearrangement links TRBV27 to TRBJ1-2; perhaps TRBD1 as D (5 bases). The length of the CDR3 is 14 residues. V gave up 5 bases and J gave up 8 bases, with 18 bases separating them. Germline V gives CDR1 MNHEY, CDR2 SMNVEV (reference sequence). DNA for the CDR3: TGTGCCAGCAGTCCACCCGGGGCAGGTCGCGGCTACACCTTC. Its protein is CASSPPGAGRGYTF.

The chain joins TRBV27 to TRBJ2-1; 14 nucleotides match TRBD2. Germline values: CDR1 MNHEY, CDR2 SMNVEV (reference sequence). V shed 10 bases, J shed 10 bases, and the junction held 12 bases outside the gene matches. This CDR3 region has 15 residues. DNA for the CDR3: TGTGCCACCAAGAACGGACTAGCGGGAGGAGGGGAGCAGTTCTTC. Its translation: CATKNGLAGGGEQFF.

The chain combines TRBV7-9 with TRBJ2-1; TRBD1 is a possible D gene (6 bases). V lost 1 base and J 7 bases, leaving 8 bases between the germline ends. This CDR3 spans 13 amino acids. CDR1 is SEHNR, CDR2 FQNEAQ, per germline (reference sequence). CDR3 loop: CASSLGGPNEQFF. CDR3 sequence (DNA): TGTGCCAGCAGCTTAGGGGGGCCTAATGAGCAGTTCTTC. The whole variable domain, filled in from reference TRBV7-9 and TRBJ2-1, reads DTGVSQNPRHKITKRGQNVTFRCDPISEHNRLYWYRQTLGQGPEFLTYFQNEAQLEKSRLLSDRFSAERPKGSFSTLEIQRTEQGDSAMYLCASSLGGPNEQFFGPGTRLTVL.